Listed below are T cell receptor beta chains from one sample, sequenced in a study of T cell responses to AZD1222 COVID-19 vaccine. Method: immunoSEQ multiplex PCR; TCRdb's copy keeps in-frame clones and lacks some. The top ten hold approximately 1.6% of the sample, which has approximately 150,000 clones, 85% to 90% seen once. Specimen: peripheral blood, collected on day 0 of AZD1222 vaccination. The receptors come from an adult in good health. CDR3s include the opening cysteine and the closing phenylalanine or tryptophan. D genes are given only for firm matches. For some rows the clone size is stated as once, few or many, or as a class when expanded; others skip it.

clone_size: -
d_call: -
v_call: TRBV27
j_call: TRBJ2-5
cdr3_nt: TGTGCCAGCAGTTTATCCCACCACCCGATGGCCCAGTACTTC
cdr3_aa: CASSLSHHPMAQYF

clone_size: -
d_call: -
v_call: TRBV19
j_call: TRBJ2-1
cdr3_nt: TGTGCCAGTAGGCGGGACAGAACCTACAATGAGCAGTTCTTC
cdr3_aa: CASRRDRTYNEQFF

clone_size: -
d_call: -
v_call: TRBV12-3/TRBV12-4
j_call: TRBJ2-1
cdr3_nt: TGTGCCAGCAGTCTCCGACTGAGTAATGAGCAGTTCTTC
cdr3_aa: CASSLRLSNEQFF

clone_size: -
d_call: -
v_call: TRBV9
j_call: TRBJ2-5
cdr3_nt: TGTGCCAGCAGCCCCCCAGGGGTTGAGACCCAGTACTTC
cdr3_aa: CASSPPGVETQYF

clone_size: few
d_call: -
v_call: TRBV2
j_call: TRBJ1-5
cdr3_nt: TGTGCCAGCGCGCGGCAATATAGCAATCAGCCCCAGCATTTT
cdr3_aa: CASARQYSNQPQHF

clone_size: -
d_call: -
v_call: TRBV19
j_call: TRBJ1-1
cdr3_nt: TGTGCCAGTAGTCTCAGGAGAGGGGGGGACACTGAAGCTTTCTTT
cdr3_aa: CASSLRRGGDTEAFF

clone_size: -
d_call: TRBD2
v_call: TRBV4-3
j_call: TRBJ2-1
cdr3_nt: TGCGCCAGCAGCCAACTAGCGGGTTTCTACAATGAGCAGTTCTTC
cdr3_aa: CASSQLAGFYNEQFF

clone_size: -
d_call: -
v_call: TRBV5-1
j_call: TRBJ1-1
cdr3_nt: TGCGCCAGCAGCGCCCTATTGAACACTGAAGCTTTCTTT
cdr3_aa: CASSALLNTEAFF

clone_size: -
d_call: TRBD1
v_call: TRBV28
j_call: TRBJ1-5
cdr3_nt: TGTGCCAGCAGTTTACGGGACAGTAGGCATCAGCCCCAGCATTTT
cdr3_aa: CASSLRDSRHQPQHF

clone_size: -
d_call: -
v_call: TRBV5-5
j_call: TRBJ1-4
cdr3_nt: TGTGCCAGCAGCCAACCTTTCGGCAGTTCTAATGAAAAACTGTTTTTT
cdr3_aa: CASSQPFGSSNEKLFF

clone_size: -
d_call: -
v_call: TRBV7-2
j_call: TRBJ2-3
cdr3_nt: TGTGCCAGCAGCTTACTGGGGACACCCACAGATACGCAGTATTTT
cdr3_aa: CASSLLGTPTDTQYF

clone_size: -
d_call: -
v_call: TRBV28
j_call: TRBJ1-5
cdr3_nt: TGTGCCAGCAGGCAAAAGGGGGATAGCAATCAGCCCCAGCATTTT
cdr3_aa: CASRQKGDSNQPQHF

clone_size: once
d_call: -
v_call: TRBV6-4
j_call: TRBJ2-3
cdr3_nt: TGTGCCAGCAGTGACTCATGGGGCCCCGGAGATACGCAGTATTTT
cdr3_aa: CASSDSWGPGDTQYF

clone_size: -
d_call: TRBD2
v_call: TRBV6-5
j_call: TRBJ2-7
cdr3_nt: TGTGCCAGCCGATCTCAGGCTAGCGGCAACTACGAGCAGTACTTC
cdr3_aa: CASRSQASGNYEQYF

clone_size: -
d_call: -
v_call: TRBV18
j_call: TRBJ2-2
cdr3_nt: TGTGCCAGCTCACCACCCGGGCAGTCGAACACCGGGGAGCTGTTTTTT
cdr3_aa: CASSPPGQSNTGELFF

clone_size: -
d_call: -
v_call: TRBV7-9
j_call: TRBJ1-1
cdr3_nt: TGTGCCAGCAAGAGTCGTGAGTACACTGAAGCTTTCTTT
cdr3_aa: CASKSREYTEAFF

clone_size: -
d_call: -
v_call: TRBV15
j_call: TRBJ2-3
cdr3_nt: TGTGCCACCAGCGCGGGGTCCACAGATACGCAGTATTTT
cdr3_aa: CATSAGSTDTQYF

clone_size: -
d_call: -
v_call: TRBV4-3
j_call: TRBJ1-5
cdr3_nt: TGCGCCAGCAGCCAAGATCTTAGGGCCAATCAGCCCCAGCATTTT
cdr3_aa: CASSQDLRANQPQHF

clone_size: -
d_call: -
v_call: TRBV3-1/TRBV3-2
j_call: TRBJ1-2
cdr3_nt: TGTGCCAGCAGCCAAGTCAGAGGATCTGGCCATGGCTACACCTTC
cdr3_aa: CASSQVRGSGHGYTF

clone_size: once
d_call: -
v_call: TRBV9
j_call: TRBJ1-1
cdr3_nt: TGTGCCAGCAGCGTAGAACCTTCCACGAACACTGAAGCTTTCTTT
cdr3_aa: CASSVEPSTNTEAFF

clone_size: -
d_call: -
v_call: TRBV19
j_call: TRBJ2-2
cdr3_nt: TGTGCCAGTACGGGGGCCTCGGAGCTTAACACCGGGGAGCTGTTTTTT
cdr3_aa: CASTGASELNTGELFF

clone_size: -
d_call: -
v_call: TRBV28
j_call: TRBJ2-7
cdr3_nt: TGTGCCAGCAGGCGATTGACAGGTGGAGAGCAGTACTTC
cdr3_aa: CASRRLTGGEQYF

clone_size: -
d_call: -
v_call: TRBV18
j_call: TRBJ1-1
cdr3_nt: TGTGCCAGCTCACCACCGCAGGTCATGAACACTGAAGCTTTCTTT
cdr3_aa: CASSPPQVMNTEAFF

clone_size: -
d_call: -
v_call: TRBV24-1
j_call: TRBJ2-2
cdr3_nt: TGTGCTACCGGGCAGCCGAACACCGGGGAGCTGTTTTTT
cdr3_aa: CATGQPNTGELFF

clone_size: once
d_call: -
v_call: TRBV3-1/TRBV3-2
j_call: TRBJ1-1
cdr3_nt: TGTGCCAGCAGCCAAGTGGGCGGAACTGAAGCTTTCTTT
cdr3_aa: CASSQVGGTEAFF

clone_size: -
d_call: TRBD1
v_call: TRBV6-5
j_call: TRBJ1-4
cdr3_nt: TGTGCCAGCAGTCTACGCAACAGGGGGGATGAAAAACTGTTTTTT
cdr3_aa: CASSLRNRGDEKLFF

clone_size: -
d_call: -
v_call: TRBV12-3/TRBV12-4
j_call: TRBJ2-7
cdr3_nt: TGTGCCAGCAGTTTATGGGGCCGGGACGAGCAGTACTTC
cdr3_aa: CASSLWGRDEQYF

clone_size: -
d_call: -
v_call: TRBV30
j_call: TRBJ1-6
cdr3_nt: TGTGCCTGGAGAGGGAGCTCCTATAATTCACCCCTCCACTTT
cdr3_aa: CAWRGSSYNSPLHF

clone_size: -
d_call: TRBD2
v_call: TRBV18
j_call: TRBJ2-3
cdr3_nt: TGTGCCAGCTCACAGCGAGCGGGAGGAGAAGATACGCAGTATTTT
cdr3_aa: CASSQRAGGEDTQYF

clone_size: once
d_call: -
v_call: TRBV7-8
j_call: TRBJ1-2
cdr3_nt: TGTGCCAGCAGCTTCGGACCGACAGTAAATACTGGCTACACCTTC
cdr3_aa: CASSFGPTVNTGYTF

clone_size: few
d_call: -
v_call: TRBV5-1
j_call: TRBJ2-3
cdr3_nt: TGCGCCAGCAGCTTGTGGGGGAGCACAGATACGCAGTATTTT
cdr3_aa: CASSLWGSTDTQYF

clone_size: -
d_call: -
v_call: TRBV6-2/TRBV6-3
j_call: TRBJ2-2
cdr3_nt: TGTGCCAGCAGTGCGGCGGGAAACACCGGGGAGCTGTTTTTT
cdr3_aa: CASSAAGNTGELFF

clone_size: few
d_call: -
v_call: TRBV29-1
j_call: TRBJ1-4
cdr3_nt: TGCAGCGTTGTTGGCCCCGATGAAAAACTGTTTTTT
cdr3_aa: CSVVGPDEKLFF

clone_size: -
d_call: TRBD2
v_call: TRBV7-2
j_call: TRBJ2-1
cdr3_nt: TGTGCCAGCAGCGAGACTAGCAACAATGAGCAGTTCTTC
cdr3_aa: CASSETSNNEQFF

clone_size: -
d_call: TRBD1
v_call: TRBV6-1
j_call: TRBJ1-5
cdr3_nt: TGTGCCAGCAGTGATGGGACAGGGGGCGGTCAGCCCCAGCATTTT
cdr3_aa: CASSDGTGGGQPQHF

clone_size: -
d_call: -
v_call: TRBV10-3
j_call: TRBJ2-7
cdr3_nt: TGTGCCATCACCGACAGGGACTTCAACGAGCAGTACTTC
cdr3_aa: CAITDRDFNEQYF

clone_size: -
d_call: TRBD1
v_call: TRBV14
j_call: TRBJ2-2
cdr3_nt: TGTGCCAGCAGCCGGGGGACAGTAAACACCGGGGAGCTGTTTTTT
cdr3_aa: CASSRGTVNTGELFF

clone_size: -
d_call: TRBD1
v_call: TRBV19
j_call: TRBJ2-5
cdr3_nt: TGTGCCAGTAGTATGGGACAGGGCGAGACCCAGTACTTC
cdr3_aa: CASSMGQGETQYF

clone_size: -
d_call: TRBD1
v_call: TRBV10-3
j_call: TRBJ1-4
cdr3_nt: TGTGCCATCGGCTGGGACAGGAATGAAAAACTGTTTTTT
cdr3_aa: CAIGWDRNEKLFF

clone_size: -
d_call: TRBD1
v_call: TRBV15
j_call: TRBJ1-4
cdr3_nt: TGTGCCACCAGCAGCCCCCCCGGACAGGGATTGGCAACTAATGAAAAACTGTTTTTT
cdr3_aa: CATSSPPGQGLATNEKLFF

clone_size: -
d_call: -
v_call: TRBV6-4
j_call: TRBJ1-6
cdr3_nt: TGTGCCAGCAGTGAGCAGGGGTCCCTAAATTCACCCCTCCACTTT
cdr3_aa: CASSEQGSLNSPLHF

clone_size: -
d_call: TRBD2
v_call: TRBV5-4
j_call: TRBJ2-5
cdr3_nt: TGTGCCAGCAGCTTGCAGCGGGGAGAGACCCAGTACTTC
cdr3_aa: CASSLQRGETQYF

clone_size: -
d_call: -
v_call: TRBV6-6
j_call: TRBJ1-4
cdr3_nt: TGTGCCCTACGGGGGGGAAGGAATGAAAAACTGTTTTTT
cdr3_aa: CALRGGRNEKLFF

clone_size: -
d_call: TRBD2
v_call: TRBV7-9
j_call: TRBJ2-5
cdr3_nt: TGTGCCAGCAGCTTCGGGACTAGCGGACCAAACCAAGAGACCCAGTACTTC
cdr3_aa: CASSFGTSGPNQETQYF

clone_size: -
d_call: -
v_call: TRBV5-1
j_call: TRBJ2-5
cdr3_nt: TGCGCCAGCAGACCCCAGGGCTCCGGGGAGACCCAGTACTTC
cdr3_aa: CASRPQGSGETQYF

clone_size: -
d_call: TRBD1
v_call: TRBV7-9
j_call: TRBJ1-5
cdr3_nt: TGTGCCAGCAGCTCAGACCAGACAGGGATTCAGCCCCAGCATTTT
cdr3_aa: CASSSDQTGIQPQHF

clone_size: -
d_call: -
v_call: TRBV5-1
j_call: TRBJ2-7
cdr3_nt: TGCGCCAGCAGCTCGGACTCCTACGAGCAGTACTTC
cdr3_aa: CASSSDSYEQYF

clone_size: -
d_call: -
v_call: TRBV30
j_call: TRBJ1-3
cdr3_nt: TGTGCCTGCCCTAGGGCCAACTCTGGAAACACCATATATTTT
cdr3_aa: CACPRANSGNTIYF